This record covers a single TCR beta chain. TCRdb recomputed calls from the 5' RACE reads with MiXCR, one row per CDR3 protein. The sample yields about 480,000 distinct CDR3 sequences, approximately 15% seen once. This entry comes from a study of identical twins. Per germline, CDR1 MNHNS and CDR2 SASEGT. The length of the CDR3 is 16 residues. The trim removed 4 bases at V and 5 bases at J, leaving 9 bases unmatched. These data were likewise used in another study, on yellow fever vaccine responses in identical twins.

The gene calls are TRBV6-1 and TRBJ2-2; 8 nucleotides line up with TRBD2. The origin of this receptor is a woman in her late teens or twenties in good health. The sequenced material came from CD4+ T cells sorted from blood. CDR3 region: CASSVLAGPVTGELFF. Written as DNA, the CDR3 is TGTGCCAGCAGTGTCCTAGCGGGCCCGGTAACCGGGGAGCTGTTTTTT.